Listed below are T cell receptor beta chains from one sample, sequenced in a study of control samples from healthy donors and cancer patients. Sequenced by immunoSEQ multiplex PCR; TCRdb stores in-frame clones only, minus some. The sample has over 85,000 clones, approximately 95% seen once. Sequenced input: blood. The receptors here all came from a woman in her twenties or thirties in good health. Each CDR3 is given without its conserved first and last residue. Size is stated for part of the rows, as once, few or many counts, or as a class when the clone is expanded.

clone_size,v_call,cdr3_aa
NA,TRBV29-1,SVVGTGGLDTQY
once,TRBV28,ASSLSRVTMNTEAF
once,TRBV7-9,ASSPSGSPEQF
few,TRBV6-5,ASSPPDRRANTIY
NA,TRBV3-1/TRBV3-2,ASSLSGSGHEQY
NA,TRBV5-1,ASSLGADINYGYT
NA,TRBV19,ASSETGLSGNTIY
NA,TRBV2,ASIEGISSWTQH
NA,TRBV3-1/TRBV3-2,ASSLGTATANYGYT
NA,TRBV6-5,ASSYGTTSTDTQY
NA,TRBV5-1,ASSLALAGTPQSTDTQY
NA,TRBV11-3,ASSPGWADNYEQY
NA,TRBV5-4,ASSLVGASGANVLT
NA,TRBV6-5,ASSNRPGQHEKLF
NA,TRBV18,ASSPTGGDTGELF
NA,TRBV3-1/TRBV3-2,ASSQTPRASTDTQY
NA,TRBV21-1,ASNPREEEGTDTQY
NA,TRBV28,ASSVQVEQF
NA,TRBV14,ASRPFQQPAF
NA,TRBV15,ATSRDQGSGNTIY
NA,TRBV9,ASSVAGKGNQPQH
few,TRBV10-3,AISDGTGSNSPLH
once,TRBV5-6,ASSFGTGKPEAF
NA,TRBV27,ASSLVHNTEAF
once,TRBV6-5,ASSYSKLAGELF
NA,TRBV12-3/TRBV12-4,ASSLGFGELF
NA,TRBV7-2,ASSLPTGRPYNSPLH
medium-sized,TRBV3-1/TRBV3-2,ASSQGTGIRQPQH
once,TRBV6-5,ASSPGDGGDYGYT
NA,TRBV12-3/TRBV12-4,ASSFYGGGYT
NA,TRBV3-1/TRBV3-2,ASSRLRGQHGYT
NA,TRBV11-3,ASSELAGAWTGELF
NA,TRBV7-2,ASSLDFGLMNTEAF
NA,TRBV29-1,SAEVSYNEQF
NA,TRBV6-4,ASSPQGGTEAF
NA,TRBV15,ATSSSQSNQPQH
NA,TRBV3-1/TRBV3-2,ASSQVGPQY
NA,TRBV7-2,ASSLDVHQPQH
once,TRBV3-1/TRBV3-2,ASSHLRQTGELF
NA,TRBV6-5,ASSSAWRQETQY
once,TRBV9,ASSVDNTDTQY
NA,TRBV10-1,ASKLLGWQTGNQPQH
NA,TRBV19,ASSIEGRAGYGYT
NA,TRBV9,ASSFGTGLNSPLH
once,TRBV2,ASRIGQGALDGYT
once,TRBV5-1,ASRENTEAF
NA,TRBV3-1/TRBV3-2,ASTPEGGRGRNEQF
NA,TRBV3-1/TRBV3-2,ASSQVGGLEQY
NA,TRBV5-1,ASSLGPYEGAQY
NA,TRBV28,ASSLSDRDNSPLH
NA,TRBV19,ASSGQIYEQY
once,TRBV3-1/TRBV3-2,ASSQDRAHQNTEAF
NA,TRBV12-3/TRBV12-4,ASRRQGSETQY
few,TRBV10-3,AVRDRYNEQF
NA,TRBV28,ASSLGQRMEGTYNSPLH
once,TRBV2,ASSPGLAGSQETQY